This TCR beta chain was captured in a study of OX40 agonist ivuxolimab in advanced cancers. Sampling times: baseline, cycle 4 day 1, cycle 7 day 1. Profiled with immunoSEQ multiplex PCR; TCRdb holds only in-frame clones, not every one. The sample lists under 13,000 clones; just under 75% were seen once. The CDR3 covers 13 residues. The germline V gene has CDR1 SGDLS and CDR2 YYNGEE. Between the trimmed V and J ends, which lost 5 bases and 5 bases, there was a span of 14 bases. The chain joins TRBV9 to TRBJ2-7; the D gene is possibly TRBD2 (5 bases). Sample: CD4+ or CD8+ T cells sorted from blood, taken in a trial of the OX40 agonist ivuxolimab. This TCR derives from an adult with an advanced solid tumor such as melanoma, head and neck, liver or kidney cancer. CDR3 DNA: TGTGCCAGCAGGGGTCGGGATTCACACGAGCAGTACTTC. The encoded protein is CASRGRDSHEQYF.